This TCR beta chain originates from a study of blood T cell repertoires in COVID-19. As for the study in general: Samples of COVID-19 (acute and convalescent) were obtained from the United States, Italy and Spain.

Recruits, aged about 18 to 89 years, lived in approximately 26 US areas. The V gene end was trimmed by 4 bases and the J gene end by 8 bases; junction bases not matched to a gene: 7. Germline CDR1 is LGHDT and CDR2 is YNNKEL (reference sequence). The CDR3 runs 14 residues. The data were produced by immunoSEQ multiplex PCR, yet TCRdb's version contains in-frame clones alone and is incomplete. The table has around 160,000 clones, roughly 80% seen once; the top ten hold around 3.7%. This TCR came from an older woman who had recovered from COVID-19. The sample comprised PBMCs or T cells enriched from blood (not recorded which). The rearrangement links TRBV3-1 (or the pseudogene TRBV3-2) to TRBJ1-2, with 10 bases lining up with TRBD1. The CDR3 here is CASSPTGGDKGYTF. The CDR3 region has the DNA TGTGCCAGCAGCCCGACAGGGGGCGATAAGGGCTACACCTTC.